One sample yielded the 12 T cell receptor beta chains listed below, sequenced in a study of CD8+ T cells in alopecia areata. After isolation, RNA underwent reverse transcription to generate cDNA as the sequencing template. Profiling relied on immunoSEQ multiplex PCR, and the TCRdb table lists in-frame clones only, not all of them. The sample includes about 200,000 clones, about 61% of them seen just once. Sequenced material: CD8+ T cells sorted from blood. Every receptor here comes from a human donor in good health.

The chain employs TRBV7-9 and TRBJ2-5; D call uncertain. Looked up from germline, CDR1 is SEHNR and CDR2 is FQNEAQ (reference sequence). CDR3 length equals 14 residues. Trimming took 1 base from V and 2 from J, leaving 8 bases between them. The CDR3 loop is CASSLEARQETQYF. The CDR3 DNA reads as TGTGCCAGCAGCTTAGAAGCCCGACAAGAGACCCAGTACTTC.

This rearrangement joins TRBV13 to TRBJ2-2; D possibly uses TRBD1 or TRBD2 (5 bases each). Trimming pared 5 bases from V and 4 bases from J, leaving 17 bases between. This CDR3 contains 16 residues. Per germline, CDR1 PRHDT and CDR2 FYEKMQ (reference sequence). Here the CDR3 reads CASSEKGRGGTGELFF. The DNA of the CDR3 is TGTGCCAGCAGCGAAAAGGGCCGTGGGGGCACCGGGGAGCTGTTTTTT.

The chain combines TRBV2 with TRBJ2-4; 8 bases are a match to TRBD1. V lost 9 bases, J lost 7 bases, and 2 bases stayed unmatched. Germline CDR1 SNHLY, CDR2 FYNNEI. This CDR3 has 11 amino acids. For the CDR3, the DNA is TGTGCCAGTCGGACAGGGAACATTCAGTACTTC. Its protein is CASRTGNIQYF. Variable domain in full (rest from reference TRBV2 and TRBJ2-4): EPEVTQTPSHQVTQMGQEVILRCVPISNHLYFYWYRQILGQKVEFLVSFYNNEISEKSEIFDDQFSVERPDGSNFTLKIRSTKLEDSAMYFCASRTGNIQYFGAGTRLSVL.

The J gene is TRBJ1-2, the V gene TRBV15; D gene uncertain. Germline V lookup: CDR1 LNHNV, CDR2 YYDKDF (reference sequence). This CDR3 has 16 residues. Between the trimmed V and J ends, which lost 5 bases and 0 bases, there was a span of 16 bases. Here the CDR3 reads CATSGYRVGANYGYTF. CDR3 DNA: TGTGCCACCAGCGGATATCGGGTGGGCGCTAACTATGGCTACACCTTC.

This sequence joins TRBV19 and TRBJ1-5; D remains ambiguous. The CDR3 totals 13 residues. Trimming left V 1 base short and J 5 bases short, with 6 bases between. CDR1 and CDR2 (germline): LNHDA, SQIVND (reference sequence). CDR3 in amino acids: CASSIASDQPQHF. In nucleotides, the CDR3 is TGTGCCAGTAGTATAGCTTCAGATCAGCCCCAGCATTTT.

The CDR3 reads CSTELRGINYGYTF. DNA of the CDR3: TGCAGCACTGAGCTGAGGGGGATAAACTATGGCTACACCTTC. V usage is TRBV29-1 and J usage is TRBJ1-2; tentative D call: TRBD1 (6 bases). Trimming cost V 8 bases and J 2 bases, with 18 bases left between them. Germline CDR1 is SQVTM and CDR2 is ANQGSEA. The CDR3 runs 14 residues.

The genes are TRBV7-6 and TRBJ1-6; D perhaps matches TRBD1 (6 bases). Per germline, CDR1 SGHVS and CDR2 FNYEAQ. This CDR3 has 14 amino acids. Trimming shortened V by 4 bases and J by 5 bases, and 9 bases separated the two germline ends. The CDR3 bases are TGTGCCAGCAGCTATGGACAGAATAATTCACCCCTCCACTTT. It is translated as CASSYGQNNSPLHF. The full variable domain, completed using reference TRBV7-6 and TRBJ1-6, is GAGVSQSPRYKVTKRGQDVALRCDPISGHVSLYWYRQALGQGPEFLTYFNYEAQQDKSGLPNDRFSAERPEGSISTLTIQRTEQRDSAMYRCASSYGQNNSPLHFGNGTRLTVT.

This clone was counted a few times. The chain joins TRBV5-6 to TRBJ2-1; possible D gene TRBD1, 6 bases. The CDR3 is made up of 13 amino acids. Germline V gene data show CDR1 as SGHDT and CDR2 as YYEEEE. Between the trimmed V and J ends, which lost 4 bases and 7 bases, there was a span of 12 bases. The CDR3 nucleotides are TGTGCCAGCAGCCTACAGGGTTCGAATGAGCAGTTCTTC. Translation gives CASSLQGSNEQFF.

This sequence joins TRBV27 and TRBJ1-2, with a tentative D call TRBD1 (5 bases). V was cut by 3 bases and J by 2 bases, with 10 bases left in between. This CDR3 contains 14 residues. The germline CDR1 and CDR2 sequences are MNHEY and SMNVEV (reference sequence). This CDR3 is CASSLGRTNYGYTF. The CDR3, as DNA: TGTGCCAGCAGTTTGGGACGGACGAACTATGGCTACACCTTC.

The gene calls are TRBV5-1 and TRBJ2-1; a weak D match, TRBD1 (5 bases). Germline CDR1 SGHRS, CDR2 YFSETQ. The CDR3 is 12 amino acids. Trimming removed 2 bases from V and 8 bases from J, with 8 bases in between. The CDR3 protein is CASSFGADEQFF. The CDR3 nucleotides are TGCGCCAGCAGCTTTGGGGCGGATGAGCAGTTCTTC. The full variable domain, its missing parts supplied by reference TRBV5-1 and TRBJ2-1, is KAGVTQTPRYLIKTRGQQVTLSCSPISGHRSVSWYQQTPGQGLQFLFEYFSETQRNKGNFPGRFSGRQFSNSRSEMNVSTLELGDSALYLCASSFGADEQFFGPGTRLTVL.

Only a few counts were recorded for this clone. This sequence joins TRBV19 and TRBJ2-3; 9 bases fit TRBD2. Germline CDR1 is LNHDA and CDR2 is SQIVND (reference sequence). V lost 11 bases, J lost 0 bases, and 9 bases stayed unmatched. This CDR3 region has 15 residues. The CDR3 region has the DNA TGTGCCTGCGGAGCGGGGGGCGTTAGCACAGATACGCAGTATTTT. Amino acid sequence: CACGAGGVSTDTQYF.

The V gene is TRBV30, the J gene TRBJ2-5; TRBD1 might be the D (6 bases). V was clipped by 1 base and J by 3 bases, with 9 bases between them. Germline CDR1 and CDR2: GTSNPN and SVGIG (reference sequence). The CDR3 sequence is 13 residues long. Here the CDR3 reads CAWSGDTEETQYF. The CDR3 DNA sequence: TGTGCCTGGAGTGGGGACACAGAAGAGACCCAGTACTTC.